This section outlines one T cell receptor (beta chain) sequence together with its context. This sample includes further DNA sequences coding for the same CDR3. Source study methods: Amplified reference gene primers provided the basis for estimating nucleated cell counts. Measured with immunoSEQ multiplex PCR; TCRdb has only the in-frame clones, and not every one. That table is the source of V, J and clone size, and D and trimming were worked out from the DNA. Found here are fewer than 200,000 clones, over 80% of them singletons; the top ten hold about 1.6%. This sample stems from a study of blood T cell repertoires in COVID-19. Overall study context: From T cells, B-cell-depleted T cells, or PBMCs came the material, which was cDNA or gDNA.

The CDR3 contains 13 residues. Trimming removed 2 bases at V and 5 bases at J, with 9 bases between. Germline values: CDR1 LGHDT, CDR2 YNNKEL (reference sequence). The chain recombines TRBV3-1 (or the pseudogene TRBV3-2) with TRBJ1-1, with D perhaps matching TRBD1 (6 bases). This sequence was found in a woman aged 45-65 years with acute or convalescent COVID-19. The sequenced sample consisted of peripheral blood. CDR3 amino acids: CASSQLQGTEAFF. DNA of the CDR3: TGTGCCAGCAGCCAATTGCAGGGGACTGAAGCTTTCTTT.